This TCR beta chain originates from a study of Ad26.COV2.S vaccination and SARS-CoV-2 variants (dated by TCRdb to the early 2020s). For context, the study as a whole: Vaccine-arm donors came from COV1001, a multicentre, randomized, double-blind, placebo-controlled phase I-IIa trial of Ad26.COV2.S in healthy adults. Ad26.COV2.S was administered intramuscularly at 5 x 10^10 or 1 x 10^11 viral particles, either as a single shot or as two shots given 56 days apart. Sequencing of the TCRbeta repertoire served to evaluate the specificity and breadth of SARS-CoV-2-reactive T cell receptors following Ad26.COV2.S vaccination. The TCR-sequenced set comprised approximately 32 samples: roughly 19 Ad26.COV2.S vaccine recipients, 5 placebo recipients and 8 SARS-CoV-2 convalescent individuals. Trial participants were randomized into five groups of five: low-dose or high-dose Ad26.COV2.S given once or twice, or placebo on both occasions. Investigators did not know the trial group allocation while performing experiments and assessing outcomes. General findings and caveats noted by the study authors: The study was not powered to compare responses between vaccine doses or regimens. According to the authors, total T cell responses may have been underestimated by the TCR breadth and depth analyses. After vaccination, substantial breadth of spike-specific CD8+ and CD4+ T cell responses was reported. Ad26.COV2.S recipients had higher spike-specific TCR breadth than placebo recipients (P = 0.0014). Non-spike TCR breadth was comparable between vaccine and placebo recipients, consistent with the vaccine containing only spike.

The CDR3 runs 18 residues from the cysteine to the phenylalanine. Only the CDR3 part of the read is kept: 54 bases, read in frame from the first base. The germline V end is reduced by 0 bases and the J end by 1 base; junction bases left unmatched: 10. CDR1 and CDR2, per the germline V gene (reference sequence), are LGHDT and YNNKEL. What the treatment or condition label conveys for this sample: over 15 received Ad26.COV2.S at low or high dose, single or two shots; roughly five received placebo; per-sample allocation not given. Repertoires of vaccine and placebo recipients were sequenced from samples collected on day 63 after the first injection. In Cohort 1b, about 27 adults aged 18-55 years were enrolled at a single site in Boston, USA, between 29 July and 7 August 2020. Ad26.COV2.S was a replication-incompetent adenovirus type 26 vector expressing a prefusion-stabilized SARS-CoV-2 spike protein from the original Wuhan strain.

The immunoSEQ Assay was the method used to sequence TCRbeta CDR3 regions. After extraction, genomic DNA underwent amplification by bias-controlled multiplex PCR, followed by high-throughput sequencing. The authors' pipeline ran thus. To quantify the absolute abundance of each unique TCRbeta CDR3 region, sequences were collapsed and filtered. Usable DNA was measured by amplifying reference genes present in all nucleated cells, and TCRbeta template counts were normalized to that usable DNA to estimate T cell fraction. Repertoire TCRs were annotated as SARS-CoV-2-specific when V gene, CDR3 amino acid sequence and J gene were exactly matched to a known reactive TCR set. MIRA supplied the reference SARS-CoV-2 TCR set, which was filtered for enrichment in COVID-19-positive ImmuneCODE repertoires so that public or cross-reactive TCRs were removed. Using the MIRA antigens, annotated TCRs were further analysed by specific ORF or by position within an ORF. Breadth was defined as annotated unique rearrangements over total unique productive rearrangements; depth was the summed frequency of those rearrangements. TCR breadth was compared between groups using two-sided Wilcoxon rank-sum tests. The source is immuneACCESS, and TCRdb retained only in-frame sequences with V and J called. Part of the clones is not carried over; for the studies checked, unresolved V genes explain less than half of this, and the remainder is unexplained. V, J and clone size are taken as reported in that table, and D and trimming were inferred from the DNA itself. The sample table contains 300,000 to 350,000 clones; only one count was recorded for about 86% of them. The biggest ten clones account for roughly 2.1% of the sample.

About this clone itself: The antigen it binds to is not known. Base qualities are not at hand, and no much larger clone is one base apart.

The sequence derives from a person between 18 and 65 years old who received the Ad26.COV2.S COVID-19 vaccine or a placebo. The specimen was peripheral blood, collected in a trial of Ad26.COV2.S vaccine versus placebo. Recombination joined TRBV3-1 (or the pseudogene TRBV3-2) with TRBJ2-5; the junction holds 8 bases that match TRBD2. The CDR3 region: CASSQDPPWRGVQETQYF. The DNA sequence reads TGTGCCAGCAGCCAAGATCCCCCCTGGCGGGGGGTCCAAGAGACCCAGTACTTC.